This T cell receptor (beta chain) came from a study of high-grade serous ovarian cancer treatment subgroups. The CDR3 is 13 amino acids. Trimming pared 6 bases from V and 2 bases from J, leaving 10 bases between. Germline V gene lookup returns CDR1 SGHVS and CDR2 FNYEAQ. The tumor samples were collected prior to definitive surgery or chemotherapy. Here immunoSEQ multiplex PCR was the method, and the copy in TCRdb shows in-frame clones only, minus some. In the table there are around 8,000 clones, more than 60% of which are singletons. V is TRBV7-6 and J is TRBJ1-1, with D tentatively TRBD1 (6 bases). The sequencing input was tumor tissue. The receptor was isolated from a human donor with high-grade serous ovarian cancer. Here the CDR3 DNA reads TGTGCCAGCAGGTCCGGGACAAACACTGAAGCTTTCTTT. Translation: CASRSGTNTEAFF.